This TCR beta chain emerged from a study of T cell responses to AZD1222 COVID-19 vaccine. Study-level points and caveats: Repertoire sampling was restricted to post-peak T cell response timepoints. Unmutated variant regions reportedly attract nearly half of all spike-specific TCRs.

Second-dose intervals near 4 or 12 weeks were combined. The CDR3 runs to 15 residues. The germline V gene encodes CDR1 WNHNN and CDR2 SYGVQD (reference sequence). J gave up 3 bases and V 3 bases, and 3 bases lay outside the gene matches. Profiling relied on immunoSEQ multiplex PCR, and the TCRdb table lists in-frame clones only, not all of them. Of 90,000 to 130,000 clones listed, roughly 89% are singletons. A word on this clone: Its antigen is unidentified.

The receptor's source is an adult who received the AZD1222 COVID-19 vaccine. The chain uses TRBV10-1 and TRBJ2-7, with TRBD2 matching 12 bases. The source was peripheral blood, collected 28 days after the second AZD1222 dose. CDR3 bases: TGCGCCAGCAGTGACCGGACTAGCGGGATCTACGAGCAGTACTTC. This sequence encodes CASSDRTSGIYEQYF.